The T cell receptor (beta chain) under discussion was sequenced for a study of blood T cells in healthy people across ages. Ten or more counts support this clonotype. Its antigen is as yet unknown. Findings and limits, study-wide: CMV status of donors was not determined, possibly confounding expanded clonotype changes.

PCR was performed a second time for about 7 to 11 cycles using a sample-barcoded 5' primer and a J-beta primer mix. TCRdb reprocessed the 5' RACE reads via MiXCR and lists one record per CDR3 protein. The table includes around 990,000 distinct CDR3 sequences, 30% to 40% detected once. Looked up from germline, CDR1 is SGHRS and CDR2 is YFSETQ. This CDR3 region has 14 residues. V was clipped by 3 bases and J by 3 bases, with 13 bases between them. The material sequenced was blood. The chain employs TRBV5-1 and TRBJ2-7; D gene unclear. The TCR was taken from a man between 18 and 35 years old in good health. The CDR3 reads CASSSAVKLYEQYF. The DNA for the CDR3 is TGCGCCAGCAGCTCCGCCGTCAAGCTCTACGAGCAGTACTTC.